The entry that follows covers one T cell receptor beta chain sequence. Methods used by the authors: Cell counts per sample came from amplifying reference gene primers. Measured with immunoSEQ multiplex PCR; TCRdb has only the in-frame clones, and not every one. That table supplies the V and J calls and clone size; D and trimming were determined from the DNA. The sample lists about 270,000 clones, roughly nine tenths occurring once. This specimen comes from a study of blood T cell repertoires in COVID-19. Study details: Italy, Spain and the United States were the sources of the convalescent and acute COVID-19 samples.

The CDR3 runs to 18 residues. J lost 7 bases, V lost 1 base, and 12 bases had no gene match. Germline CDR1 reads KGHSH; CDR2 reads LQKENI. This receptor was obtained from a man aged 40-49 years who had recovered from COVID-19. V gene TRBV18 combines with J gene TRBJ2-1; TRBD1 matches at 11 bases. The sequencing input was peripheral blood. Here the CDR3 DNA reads TGTGCCAGCTCACCACGAGGATCCGGGACAGGGGGTTCGAATGAGCAGTTCTTC. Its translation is CASSPRGSGTGGSNEQFF.